Presented here are 25 T cell receptor beta chains from one specimen sequenced in a study of OX40 agonist ivuxolimab in advanced cancers. Libraries were prepared by immunoSEQ multiplex PCR; TCRdb keeps only in-frame clonotypes and omits some of them. There are about 50,000 clones in the sample; roughly 87% occur only once, and about 0.62% lies in the top ten. The specimen comprised CD4+ or CD8+ T cells sorted from blood, sampled in a trial of the OX40 agonist ivuxolimab. Receptors were obtained from an adult with an advanced solid tumor such as melanoma, head and neck, liver or kidney cancer.

The chain recombines TRBV7-8 with TRBJ2-5; unclear D gene. The J call may be mistaken, given a closer DNA end match to TRBJ2-7. The CDR3 is 14 residues long. The germline CDR1 and CDR2 sequences are SGHVS and FQNEAQ. CDR3 sequence: CASSNRVDSYEQYF. Written as DNA, the CDR3 is TGTGCCAGCAGCAACCGAGTGGACTCCTACGAGCAGTACTTC.

The chain has TRBV19 and TRBJ2-2; 7 bases fit TRBD1. The CDR3 is made up of 14 amino acids. J gave up 0 bases and V 6 bases, and 1 base lay outside the gene matches. Germline V CDR1 and CDR2: LNHDA, SQIVND (reference sequence). The DNA of the CDR3 is TGTGCCAGTAGGGGGACAGCGAACACCGGGGAGCTGTTTTTT. It is translated as CASRGTANTGELFF.

CDR3 protein: CASSRDENYGYTF. The DNA for the CDR3 is TGTGCCAGCAGTCGGGACGAGAACTATGGCTACACCTTC. This chain joins TRBV6-6 and TRBJ1-2, with a weak D call TRBD1 (5 bases). V lost 5 bases and J 2 bases, leaving 9 bases between the germline ends. The CDR3 has 13 amino acids. CDR1 and CDR2 (germline): MNHNY, SVGAGI (reference sequence).

The genes are TRBV2 and TRBJ2-7, with D hard to call. The V and J ends lost 4 bases and 4 bases respectively, with 5 bases between them. CDR3 length: 11 amino acids. Germline values: CDR1 SNHLY, CDR2 FYNNEI. CDR3 sequence reads: CASSVGYEQYF. The CDR3 DNA sequence: TGTGCCAGCAGTGTTGGGTACGAGCAGTACTTC.

This chain connects TRBV7-3 to TRBJ2-5, with D perhaps TRBD2 (6 bases). Germline V gene lookup returns CDR1 SGHTA and CDR2 FQGTGA. V lost 6 bases, J lost 2 bases, and 16 bases lay in between. This CDR3 has 15 residues. The CDR3 region has the DNA TGTGCCAGCAGTCCGTTTGGGGGGAGGCAAGAGACCCAGTACTTC. It translates to CASSPFGGRQETQYF.

J is TRBJ2-7 and V is TRBV4-1; 10 bases align to TRBD2. The length of the CDR3 is 16 residues. The germline V gene encodes CDR1 MGHRA and CDR2 YSYEKL. V dropped 4 bases and J dropped 2; count of bases not matched to a gene: 8. CDR3 DNA sequence: TGCGCCAGCAGCCCAACCGGACTAGCGGTTCCCTACGAGCAGTACTTC. Its protein product is CASSPTGLAVPYEQYF.

The rearrangement joins TRBV6-1 to TRBJ2-7, with D possibly TRBD1 on 6 matching bases. V lost 7 bases and J lost 3, with 13 bases in between. The CDR3 length is 13 residues. Per the germline V gene, CDR1 is MNHNS and CDR2 is SASEGT. DNA of the CDR3: TGTGCCAGCACCAGGGGCCCGTACTACGAGCAGTACTTC. This translates into CASTRGPYYEQYF.

The chain carries TRBV5-1 and TRBJ2-2, with D perhaps assigned TRBD1 or TRBD2 (5 bases each). V was cut by 4 bases and J by 5 bases, with 12 bases left in between. CDR3 length: 14 amino acids. Germline V CDR1 and CDR2: SGHRS, YFSETQ. CDR3: CASSRDGATGELFF. The CDR3 DNA follows: TGCGCCAGCAGCCGGGACGGGGCGACCGGGGAGCTGTTTTTT.

The chain links TRBV4-1 to TRBJ1-4; 8 bases are shared with TRBD1. CDR1 is MGHRA and CDR2 is YSYEKL in the germline V gene. The CDR3 runs 18 residues. Trimming took 2 bases from V and 4 from J; bases not matched to a gene: 12. The CDR3 loop is CASSQIGDRGPFNEKLFF. DNA for the CDR3: TGCGCCAGCAGCCAAATCGGCGACAGGGGTCCCTTTAATGAAAAACTGTTTTTT.

V is TRBV19 and J is TRBJ1-4; perhaps TRBD1 as D (6 bases). Trimming took off 5 bases at V and 0 bases at J, with 7 bases between the two ends. Germline V gene lookup returns CDR1 LNHDA and CDR2 SQIVND (reference sequence). The CDR3 extends over 14 amino acids. DNA of the CDR3: TGTGCCAGTAGTTGGACAGCAACTAATGAAAAACTGTTTTTT. Amino acid sequence: CASSWTATNEKLFF.

The rearrangement uses TRBV27 and TRBJ1-1, with D perhaps matching TRBD1 (6 bases). Trimming took 5 bases from V and 6 from J, leaving 13 bases between them. There are 13 residues in the CDR3. Looked up from germline, CDR1 is MNHEY and CDR2 is SMNVEV (reference sequence). CDR3 nucleotides: TGTGCCAGCAGTACGTTCAGGGGCGCTGAAGCTTTCTTT. This translates into CASSTFRGAEAFF.

This clone was picked up one time. The rearrangement uses TRBV28 and TRBJ1-5; TRBD1 matches at 9 bases. The CDR3 is made up of 19 amino acids. The J segment lost 0 bases and the V segment lost 5 bases, leaving 14 bases of the junction unmatched. Germline CDR1 and CDR2: MDHEN and SYDVKM. This CDR3 is CASSPVQGAPPYSNQPQHF. CDR3 sequence (DNA): TGTGCCAGCAGTCCCGTACAGGGGGCACCCCCATATAGCAATCAGCCCCAGCATTTT. The full variable domain, rest sourced from reference TRBV28 and TRBJ1-5, is DVKVTQSSRYLVKRTGEKVFLECVQDMDHENMFWYRQDPGLGLRLIYFSYDVKMKEKGDIPEGYSVSREKKERFSLILESASTNQTSMYLCASSPVQGAPPYSNQPQHFGDGTRLSIL.

V gene TRBV2 combines with J gene TRBJ2-7; no definite D call. The germline CDR1 and CDR2 sequences are SNHLY and FYNNEI. V lost 5 bases and J 0 bases, leaving 5 bases between the germline ends. The CDR3 totals 12 residues. CDR3 DNA: TGTGCCAGCAGTCCGAACTCCTACGAGCAGTACTTC. It codes for CASSPNSYEQYF.

The genes are TRBV29-1 and TRBJ1-3; 9 bases map to TRBD1. Germline-derived CDR1 and CDR2 are SQVTM and ANQGSEA. V gave up 6 bases and J gave up 7 bases; unmatched junction bases: 7. The CDR3 length is 13 residues. The CDR3 here is CSVRGTGLNTIYF. Written as DNA, the CDR3 is TGCAGCGTGCGAGGGACAGGGCTTAACACCATATATTTT.

The chain joins TRBV6-5 to TRBJ1-1; possibly TRBD1 for D (5 bases). Trimming removed 6 bases from V and 4 bases from J, with 15 bases in between. Germline CDR1 is MNHEY and CDR2 is SVGAGI. This CDR3 is built from 14 residues. Here the CDR3 DNA reads TGTGCCAGCAGAGTACTAACAGGACGCACTGAAGCTTTCTTT. Its protein product is CASRVLTGRTEAFF.

The chain has TRBV11-2 and TRBJ2-3; D remains unclear. The CDR3 is 15 amino acids. Germline V gene data show CDR1 as SGHAT and CDR2 as FQNNGV. Trimming took off 5 bases at V and 4 bases at J, with 16 bases between the two ends. This chain's CDR3 is CASSPRAITPDTQYF. The DNA for the CDR3 is TGTGCCAGCAGCCCCCGGGCCATTACCCCAGATACGCAGTATTTT.

The chain links TRBV7-2 to TRBJ1-2, with 8 bases that match TRBD1. The CDR3 length is 15 residues. Losses at the gene ends were 8 bases for V and 4 bases for J; bases not matched to a gene: 12. Looked up from germline, CDR1 is SGHTA and CDR2 is FQGNSA. The CDR3 is CASGSGQGATYGYTF. The CDR3, as DNA: TGTGCCAGCGGGTCTGGGCAGGGGGCAACCTATGGCTACACCTTC.

The chain carries TRBV7-6 and TRBJ2-7; maybe TRBD2 (7 bases). Trimming took 3 bases from V and 0 from J, leaving 12 bases between them. Per germline, CDR1 SGHVS and CDR2 FNYEAQ. This CDR3 has 15 amino acids. Here the CDR3 DNA reads TGTGCCAGCAGCTTCGGGAGGACAGCCTCCTACGAGCAGTACTTC. Protein: CASSFGRTASYEQYF.

V gene TRBV19 combines with J gene TRBJ2-2; D gene unclear. CDR3 length equals 13 residues. Deletions cut 0 bases from V and 6 bases from J, with 5 bases between. Germline V gives CDR1 LNHDA, CDR2 SQIVND (reference sequence). The DNA of the CDR3 is TGTGCCAGTAGTATAGATCTGGCCGGGGAGCTGTTTTTT. This codes for CASSIDLAGELFF.

The chain employs TRBV16 and TRBJ1-1; 8 bases match TRBD1. The ends lost 6 bases at V and 1 base at J; junction bases unmatched: 1. The CDR3 totals 13 residues. Germline V gene data show CDR1 as KGHSY and CDR2 as FQNENV. The CDR3 loop is CASSDRGNTEAFF. The CDR3 DNA reads TGTGCCAGCAGTGACAGGGGGAACACTGAAGCTTTCTTT.

This chain connects TRBV7-2 to TRBJ2-6; D is ambiguous. CDR1 and CDR2 (germline): SGHTA, FQGNSA. V lost 5 bases, J lost 4 bases, and 9 bases lay in between. The CDR3 contains 14 residues. DNA for the CDR3: TGTGCCAGCAGCCCTCAAGGAGGGGCCAACGTCCTGACTTTC. Translating it yields CASSPQGGANVLTF.

The chain couples TRBV19 to TRBJ1-2; no definite D call. Germline loops: CDR1 LNHDA, CDR2 SQIVND (reference sequence). V lost 2 bases to trimming and J lost 8 bases, with 6 bases between them. The length of the CDR3 is 11 residues. This CDR3 reads CASSILGGYTF. CDR3 DNA: TGTGCCAGTAGTATATTAGGGGGCTACACCTTC.

The chain uses TRBV28 and TRBJ1-5; D call uncertain. In germline, CDR1 is MDHEN, CDR2 SYDVKM. This CDR3 has 11 amino acids. With 6 bases removed from V and 7 bases from J, the gap between germline ends came to 7 bases. CDR3 loop: CASSRQQPQHF. CDR3 coding DNA: TGTGCCAGCAGCCGTCAGCAGCCCCAGCATTTT.

For the CDR3, the DNA is TGTGCCAGCAGCTCGGGACTAGCGGGACCAGATACGCAGTATTTT. This codes for CASSSGLAGPDTQYF. V gene TRBV5-8 combines with J gene TRBJ2-3; 13 bases match TRBD2. Germline CDR1 is SGHTS and CDR2 is YDEGEE. There are 15 residues in the CDR3. J was trimmed by 4 bases and V by 3 bases; bases with no gene match: 2.

The rearrangement links TRBV28 to TRBJ2-7; no reliable D call. CDR3 length equals 14 residues. V gave up 3 bases and J gave up 0 bases, with 9 bases separating them. The germline gives CDR1 MDHEN, CDR2 SYDVKM. The DNA for the CDR3 is TGTGCCAGCAGTTTGTGGGCGAGCTCCTACGAGCAGTACTTC. Protein product: CASSLWASSYEQYF.